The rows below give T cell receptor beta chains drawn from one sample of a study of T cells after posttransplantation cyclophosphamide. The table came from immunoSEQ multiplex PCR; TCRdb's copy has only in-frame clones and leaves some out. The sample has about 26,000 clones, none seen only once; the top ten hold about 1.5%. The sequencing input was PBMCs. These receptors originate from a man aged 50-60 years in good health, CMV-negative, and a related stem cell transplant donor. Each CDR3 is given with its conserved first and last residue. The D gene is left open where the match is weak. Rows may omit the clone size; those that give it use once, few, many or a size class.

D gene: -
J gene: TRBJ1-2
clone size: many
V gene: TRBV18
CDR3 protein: CASSPLSQALNYGYTF
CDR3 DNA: TGTGCCAGCTCACCTCTTTCGCAGGCACTTAACTATGGCTACACCTTC

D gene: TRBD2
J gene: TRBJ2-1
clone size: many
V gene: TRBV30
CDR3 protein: CAWSKREGLEQFF
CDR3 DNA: TGTGCCTGGTCGAAGCGGGAGGGCCTTGAGCAGTTCTTC

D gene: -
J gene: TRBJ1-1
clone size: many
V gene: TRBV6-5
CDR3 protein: CASSNGGLGTEAFF
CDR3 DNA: TGTGCCAGCAGCAACGGGGGTTTGGGGACTGAAGCTTTCTTT

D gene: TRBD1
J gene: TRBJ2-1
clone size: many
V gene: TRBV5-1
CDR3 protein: CASSVTSRTGYNEQFF
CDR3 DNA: TGCGCCAGCAGCGTAACCTCTAGGACAGGCTACAATGAGCAGTTCTTC

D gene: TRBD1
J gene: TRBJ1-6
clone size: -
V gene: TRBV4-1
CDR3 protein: CASSPPMEGARSPLHF
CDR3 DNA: TGCGCCAGCAGCCCTCCAATGGAGGGGGCGCGATCACCCCTCCACTTT

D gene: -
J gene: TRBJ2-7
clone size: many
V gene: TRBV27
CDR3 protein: CASSFTSSYEQYF
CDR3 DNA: TGTGCCAGCAGTTTCACGAGCTCCTACGAGCAGTACTTC

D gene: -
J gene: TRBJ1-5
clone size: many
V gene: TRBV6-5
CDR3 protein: CASSPQGLSNQPQHF
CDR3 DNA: TGTGCCAGCAGCCCACAGGGTCTGAGCAATCAGCCCCAGCATTTT

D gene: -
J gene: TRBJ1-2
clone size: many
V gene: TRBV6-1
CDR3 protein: CASSEAQNYGYTF
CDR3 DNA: TGTGCCAGCAGTGAAGCGCAGAACTATGGCTACACCTTC

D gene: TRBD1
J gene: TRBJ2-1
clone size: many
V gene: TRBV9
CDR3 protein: CASSVRGDRGNEQFF
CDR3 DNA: TGTGCCAGCAGCGTCCGAGGGGACAGGGGAAATGAGCAGTTCTTC

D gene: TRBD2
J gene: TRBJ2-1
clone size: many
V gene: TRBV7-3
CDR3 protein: CASSLITSGGANEQFF
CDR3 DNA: TGTGCCAGCAGCTTAATAACTAGCGGCGGAGCTAATGAGCAGTTCTTC

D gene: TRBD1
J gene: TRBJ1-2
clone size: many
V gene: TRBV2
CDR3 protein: CASRGTGGDGYTF
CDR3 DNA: TGTGCCAGCAGAGGGACAGGGGGGGATGGCTACACCTTC

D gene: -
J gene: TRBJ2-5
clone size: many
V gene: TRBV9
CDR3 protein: CASSVDKWETQYF
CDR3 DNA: TGTGCCAGCAGCGTAGACAAGTGGGAGACCCAGTACTTC

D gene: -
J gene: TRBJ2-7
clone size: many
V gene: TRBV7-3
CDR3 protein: CASSLSRISGEQYF
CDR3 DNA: TGTGCCAGCAGCTTATCTCGGATCTCGGGCGAGCAGTACTTC

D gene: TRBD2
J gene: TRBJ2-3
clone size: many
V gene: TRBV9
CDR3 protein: CASSVEASGGGRDTQYF
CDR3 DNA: TGTGCCAGCAGCGTAGAGGCTAGCGGTGGGGGGAGAGATACGCAGTATTTT

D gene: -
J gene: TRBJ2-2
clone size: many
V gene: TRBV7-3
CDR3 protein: CASSSRLNTGELFF
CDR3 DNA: TGTGCCAGCAGCTCGCGACTAAACACCGGGGAGCTGTTTTTT

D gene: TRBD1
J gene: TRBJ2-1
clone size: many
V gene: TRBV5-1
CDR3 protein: CASTPVAGTDAYNEQFF
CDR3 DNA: TGCGCCAGCACCCCGGTGGCCGGGACAGACGCCTACAATGAGCAGTTCTTC

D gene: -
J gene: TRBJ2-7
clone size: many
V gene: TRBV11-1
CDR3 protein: CASSLGQGFTYEQYF
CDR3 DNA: TGTGCCAGCAGCTTAGGGCAGGGCTTCACCTACGAGCAGTACTTC

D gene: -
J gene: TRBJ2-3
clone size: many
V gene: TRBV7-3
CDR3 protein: CASSLRGSTDTQYF
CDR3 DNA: TGTGCCAGCAGCTTACGGGGGAGCACAGATACGCAGTATTTT

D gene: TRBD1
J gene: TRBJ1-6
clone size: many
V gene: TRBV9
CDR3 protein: CASSVAGQADSPLHF
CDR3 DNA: TGTGCCAGCAGCGTAGCAGGACAGGCGGACTCACCCCTCCACTTT

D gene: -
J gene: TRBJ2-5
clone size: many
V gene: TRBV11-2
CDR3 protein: CASSLLGGRETQYF
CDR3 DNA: TGTGCCAGCAGCTTACTGGGGGGAAGAGAGACCCAGTACTTC

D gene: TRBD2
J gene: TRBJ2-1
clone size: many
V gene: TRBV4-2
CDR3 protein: CASSQDPSGGNEQFF
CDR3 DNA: TGTGCCAGCAGCCAAGACCCTAGCGGGGGCAATGAGCAGTTCTTC

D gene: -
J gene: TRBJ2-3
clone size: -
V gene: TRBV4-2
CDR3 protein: CAGSLRVDGTDTQYF
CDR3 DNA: TGTGCCGGCAGCCTTCGGGTAGACGGCACAGATACGCAGTATTTT

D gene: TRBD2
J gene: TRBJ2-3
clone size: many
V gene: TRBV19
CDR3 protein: CASSRDYNRDTQYF
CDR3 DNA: TGTGCCAGTAGTAGGGACTACAATAGGGATACGCAGTATTTT

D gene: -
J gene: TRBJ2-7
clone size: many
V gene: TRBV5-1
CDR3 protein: CASSLTDAGAGVEQYF
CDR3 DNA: TGCGCCAGCAGCTTGACCGACGCGGGGGCGGGGGTCGAGCAGTACTTC

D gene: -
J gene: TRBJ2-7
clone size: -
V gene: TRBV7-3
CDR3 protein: CASSPDRRSYEQYF
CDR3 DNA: TGTGCCAGCAGTCCCGACAGACGCTCCTACGAGCAGTACTTC

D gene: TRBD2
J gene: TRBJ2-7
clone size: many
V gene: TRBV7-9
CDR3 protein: CASSPGGTPTYEQYF
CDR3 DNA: TGTGCCAGCAGCCCCGGGGGGACCCCAACCTACGAGCAGTACTTC

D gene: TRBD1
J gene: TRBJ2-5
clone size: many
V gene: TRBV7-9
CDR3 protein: CASRGQGVQETQYF
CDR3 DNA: TGTGCCAGCAGAGGACAGGGGGTCCAAGAGACCCAGTACTTC

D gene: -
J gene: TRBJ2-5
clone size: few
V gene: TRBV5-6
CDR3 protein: CASSLGTPSEQYF
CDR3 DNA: TGTGCCAGCAGCTTGGGTACCCCGTCGGAGCAGTACTTC

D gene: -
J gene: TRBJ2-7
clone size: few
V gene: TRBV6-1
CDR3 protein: CASSSPSRRYEQYF
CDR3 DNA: TGTGCCAGCAGTTCCCCCTCGCGGCGTTACGAGCAGTACTTC

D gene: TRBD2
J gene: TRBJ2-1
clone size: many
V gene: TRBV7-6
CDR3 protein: CASSLGFALAGGPEDEQFF
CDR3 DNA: TGTGCCAGCAGCTTAGGATTCGCGCTAGCGGGAGGGCCCGAAGATGAGCAGTTCTTC

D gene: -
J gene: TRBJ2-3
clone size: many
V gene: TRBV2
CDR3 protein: CASSTGTPTDTQYF
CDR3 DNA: TGTGCCAGCAGTACCGGGACACCCACAGATACGCAGTATTTT

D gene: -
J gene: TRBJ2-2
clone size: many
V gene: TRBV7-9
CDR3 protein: CASSLIGGAITGELFF
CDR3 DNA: TGTGCCAGCAGCTTAATTGGGGGCGCGATCACCGGGGAGCTGTTTTTT

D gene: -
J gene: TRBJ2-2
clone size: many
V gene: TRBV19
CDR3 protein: CASSIPLRAGTGELFF
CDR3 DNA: TGTGCCAGTAGTATCCCCCTCAGGGCAGGGACCGGGGAGCTGTTTTTT

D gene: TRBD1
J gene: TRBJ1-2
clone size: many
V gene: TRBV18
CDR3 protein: CASSSDRNYGYTF
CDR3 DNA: TGTGCCAGCTCATCGGACAGGAACTATGGCTACACCTTC

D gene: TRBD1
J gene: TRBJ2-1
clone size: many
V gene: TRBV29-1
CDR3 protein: CSGRTGAPYNEQFF
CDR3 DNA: TGCAGCGGTCGGACAGGGGCCCCTTACAATGAGCAGTTCTTC

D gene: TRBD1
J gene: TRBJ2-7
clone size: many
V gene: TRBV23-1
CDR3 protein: CASLIRDRGSYEQYF
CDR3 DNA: TGCGCCAGCTTAATCCGGGACAGGGGCTCCTACGAGCAGTACTTC

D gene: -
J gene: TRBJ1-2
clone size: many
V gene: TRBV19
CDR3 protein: CASSSMGGRDYGYTF
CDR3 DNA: TGTGCCAGTAGTAGCATGGGGGGGCGCGACTATGGCTACACCTTC

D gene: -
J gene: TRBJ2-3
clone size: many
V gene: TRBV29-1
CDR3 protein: CSVEAGLATDTQYF
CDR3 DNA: TGCAGCGTTGAAGCGGGCCTAGCCACAGATACGCAGTATTTT

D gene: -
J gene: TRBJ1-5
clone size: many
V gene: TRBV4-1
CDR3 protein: CASSHRQASNQPQHF
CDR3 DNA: TGCGCCAGCAGCCATCGACAAGCTAGCAATCAGCCCCAGCATTTT

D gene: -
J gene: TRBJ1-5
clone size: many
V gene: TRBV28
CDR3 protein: CASSFGGSSEPQHF
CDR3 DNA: TGTGCCAGCAGTTTTGGCGGGTCGAGCGAGCCCCAGCATTTT

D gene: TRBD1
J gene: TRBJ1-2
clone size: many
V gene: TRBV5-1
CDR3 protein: CASSLETGGNYGYTF
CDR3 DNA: TGCGCCAGCAGCTTGGAAACAGGGGGCAACTATGGCTACACCTTC

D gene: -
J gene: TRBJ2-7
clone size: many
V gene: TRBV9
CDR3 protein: CASSVGHVVDEQYF
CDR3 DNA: TGTGCCAGCAGCGTAGGCCATGTAGTCGACGAGCAGTACTTC

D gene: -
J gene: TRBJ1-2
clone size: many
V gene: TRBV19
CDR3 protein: CASSEGTRYGYTF
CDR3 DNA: TGTGCCAGTAGCGAAGGGACACGCTATGGCTACACCTTC

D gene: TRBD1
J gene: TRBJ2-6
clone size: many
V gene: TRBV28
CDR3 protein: CATITGGAGANVLTF
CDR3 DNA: TGTGCCACCATCACAGGGGGCGCTGGGGCCAACGTCCTGACTTTC

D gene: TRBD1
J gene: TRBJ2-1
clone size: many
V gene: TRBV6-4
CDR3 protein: CASSRDRGPFNEQFF
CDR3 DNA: TGTGCCAGCAGTCGGGACAGGGGGCCGTTCAATGAGCAGTTCTTC

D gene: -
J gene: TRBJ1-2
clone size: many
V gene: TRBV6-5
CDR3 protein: CASSNHRGYTF
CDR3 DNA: TGTGCCAGCAGCAATCATCGGGGCTACACCTTC

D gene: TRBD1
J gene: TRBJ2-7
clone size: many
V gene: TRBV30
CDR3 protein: CAARDRPYEQYF
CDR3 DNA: TGTGCCGCGAGGGACAGACCCTACGAGCAGTACTTC

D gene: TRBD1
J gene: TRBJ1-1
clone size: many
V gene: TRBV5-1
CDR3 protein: CASSFQGANTEAFF
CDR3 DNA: TGCGCCAGCAGCTTCCAGGGGGCGAACACTGAAGCTTTCTTT

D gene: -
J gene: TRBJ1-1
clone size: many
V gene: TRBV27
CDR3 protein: CASSRNRDPNTEAFF
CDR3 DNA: TGTGCCAGCAGTAGGAACAGGGACCCCAACACTGAAGCTTTCTTT

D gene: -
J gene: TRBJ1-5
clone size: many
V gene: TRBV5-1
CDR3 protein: CASREGGTGNQPQHF
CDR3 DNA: TGCGCCAGCAGGGAAGGGGGTACGGGCAATCAGCCCCAGCATTTT

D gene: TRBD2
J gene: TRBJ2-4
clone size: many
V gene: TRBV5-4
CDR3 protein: CASSADRGTRVAKNIQYF
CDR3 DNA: TGTGCCAGCAGCGCCGACCGTGGGACTAGAGTAGCCAAAAACATTCAGTACTTC

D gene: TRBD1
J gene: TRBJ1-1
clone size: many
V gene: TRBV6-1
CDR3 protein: CASTLGQRTEAFF
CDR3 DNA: TGTGCCAGCACTCTGGGACAGCGGACTGAAGCTTTCTTT

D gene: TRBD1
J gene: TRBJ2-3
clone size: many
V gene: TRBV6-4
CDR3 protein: CASSDGGQGGDTQYF
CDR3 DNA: TGTGCCAGCAGTGACGGTGGACAGGGCGGTGATACGCAGTATTTT